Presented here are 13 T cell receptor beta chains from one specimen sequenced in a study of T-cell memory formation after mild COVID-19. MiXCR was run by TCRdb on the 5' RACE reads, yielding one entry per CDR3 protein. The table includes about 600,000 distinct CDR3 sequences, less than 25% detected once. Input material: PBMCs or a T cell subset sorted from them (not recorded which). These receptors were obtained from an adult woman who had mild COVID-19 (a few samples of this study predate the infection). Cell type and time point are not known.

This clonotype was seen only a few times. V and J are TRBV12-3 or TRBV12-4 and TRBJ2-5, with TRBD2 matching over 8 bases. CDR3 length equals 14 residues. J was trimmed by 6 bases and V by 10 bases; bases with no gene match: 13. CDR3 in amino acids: CATRETSAGKTQYF. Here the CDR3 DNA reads TGTGCCACCCGAGAGACTAGCGCGGGAAAGACCCAGTACTTC.

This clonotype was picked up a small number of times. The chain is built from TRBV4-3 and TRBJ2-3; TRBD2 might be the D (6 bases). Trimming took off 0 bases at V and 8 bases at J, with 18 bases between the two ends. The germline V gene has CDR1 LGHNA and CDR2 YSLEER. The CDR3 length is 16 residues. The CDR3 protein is CASSQDRFTRGGTQYF. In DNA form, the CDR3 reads TGCGCCAGCAGCCAAGATCGGTTTACGAGGGGAGGTACGCAGTATTTT.

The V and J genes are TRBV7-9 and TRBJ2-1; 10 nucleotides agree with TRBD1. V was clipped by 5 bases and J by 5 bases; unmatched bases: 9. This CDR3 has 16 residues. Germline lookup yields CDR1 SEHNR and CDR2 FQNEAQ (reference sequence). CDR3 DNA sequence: TGTGCCAGCAGCGGTGAGACAGGGGGCTATCACAATGAGCAGTTCTTC. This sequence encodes CASSGETGGYHNEQFF.

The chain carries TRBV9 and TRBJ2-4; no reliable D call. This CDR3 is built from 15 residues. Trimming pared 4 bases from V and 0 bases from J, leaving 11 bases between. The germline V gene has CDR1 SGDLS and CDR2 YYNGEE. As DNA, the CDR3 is TGTGCCAGCAGCCGGCAGGCACTAGCCAAAAACATTCAGTACTTC. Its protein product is CASSRQALAKNIQYF.

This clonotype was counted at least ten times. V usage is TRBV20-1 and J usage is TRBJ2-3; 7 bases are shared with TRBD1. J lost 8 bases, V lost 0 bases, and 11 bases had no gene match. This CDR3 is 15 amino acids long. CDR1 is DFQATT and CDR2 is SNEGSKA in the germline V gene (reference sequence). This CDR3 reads CSARDLGGQSVTQYF. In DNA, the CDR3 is TGCAGTGCTAGAGATCTAGGGGGCCAGTCGGTTACGCAGTATTTT.

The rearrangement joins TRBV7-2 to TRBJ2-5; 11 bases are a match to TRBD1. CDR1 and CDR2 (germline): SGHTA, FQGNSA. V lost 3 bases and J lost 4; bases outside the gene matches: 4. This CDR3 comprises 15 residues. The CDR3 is CASSFGQGAGETQYF. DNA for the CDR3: TGTGCCAGCAGCTTCGGACAGGGGGCAGGAGAGACCCAGTACTTC. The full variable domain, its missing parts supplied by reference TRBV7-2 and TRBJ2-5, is GAGVSQSPSNKVTEKGKDVELRCDPISGHTALYWYRQSLGQGLEFLIYFQGNSAPDKSGLPSDRFSAERTGGSVSTLTIQRTQQEDSAVYLCASSFGQGAGETQYFGPGTRLLVL.

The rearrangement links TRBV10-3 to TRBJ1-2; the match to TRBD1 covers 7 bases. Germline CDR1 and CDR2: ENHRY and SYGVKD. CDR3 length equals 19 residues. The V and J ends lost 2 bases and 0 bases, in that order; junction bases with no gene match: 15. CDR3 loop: CAISEPRLPTGTANYGYTF. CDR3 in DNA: TGTGCCATCAGTGAGCCAAGGTTGCCGACAGGGACAGCTAACTATGGCTACACCTTC.

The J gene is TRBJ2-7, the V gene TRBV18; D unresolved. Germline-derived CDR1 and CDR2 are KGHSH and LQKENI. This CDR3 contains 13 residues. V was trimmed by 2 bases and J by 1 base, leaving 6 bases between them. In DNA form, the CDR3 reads TGTGCCAGCTCACCAGAGAATTCCTACGAGCAGTACTTC. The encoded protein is CASSPENSYEQYF.

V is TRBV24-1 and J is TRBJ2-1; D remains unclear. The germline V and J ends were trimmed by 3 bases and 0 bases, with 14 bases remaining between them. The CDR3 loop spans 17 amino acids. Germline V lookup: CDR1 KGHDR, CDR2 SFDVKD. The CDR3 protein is CATSDTLARSSYNEQFF. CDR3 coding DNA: TGTGCCACCAGTGATACCCTGGCCCGGAGCTCCTACAATGAGCAGTTCTTC.

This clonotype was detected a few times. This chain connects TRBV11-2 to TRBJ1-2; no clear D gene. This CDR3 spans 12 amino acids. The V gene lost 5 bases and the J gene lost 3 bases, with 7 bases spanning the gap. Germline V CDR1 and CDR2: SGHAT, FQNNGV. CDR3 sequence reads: CASSRGDYGYTF. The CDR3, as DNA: TGTGCCAGCAGCCGTGGTGACTATGGCTACACCTTC.

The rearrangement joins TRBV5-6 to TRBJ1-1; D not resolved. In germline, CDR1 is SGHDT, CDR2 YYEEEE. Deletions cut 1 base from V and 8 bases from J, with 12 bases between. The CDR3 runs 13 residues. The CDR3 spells CASSLYSVREAFF. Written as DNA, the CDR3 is TGTGCCAGCAGCTTGTATTCGGTCAGAGAAGCTTTCTTT.

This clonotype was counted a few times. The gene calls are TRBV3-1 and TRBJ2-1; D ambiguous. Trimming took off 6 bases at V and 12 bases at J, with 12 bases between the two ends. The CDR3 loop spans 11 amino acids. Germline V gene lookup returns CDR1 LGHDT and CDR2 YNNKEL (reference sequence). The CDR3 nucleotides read TGTGCCAGCAGTTCTCTACAAGTGCAGTTCTTC. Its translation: CASSSLQVQFF.

CDR3 protein: CASRQGLGTYEQYF. The CDR3 region has the DNA TGCGCCAGCAGACAGGGTTTAGGCACCTACGAGCAGTACTTC. The chain carries TRBV5-1 and TRBJ2-7; D may be TRBD1 (6 bases). CDR1 and CDR2 from the germline V gene are SGHRS and YFSETQ. There are 14 residues in the CDR3. Trimming shortened V by 5 bases and J by 2 bases, and 14 bases separated the two germline ends.